These T cell receptor beta chains were read from a single sample in a study of post-analysis software for immune sequencing data. TCRdb recomputed calls from the PCR reads with MiXCR, one row per CDR3 protein. The repertoire holds over 150,000 distinct CDR3 sequences, around 36% seen once, with about 26% in the top ten. The sample here was blood, taken after autologous hematopoietic stem cell transplantation. These receptors were taken from a girl aged 10 to 17 with multiple sclerosis. CDR3s include the opening cysteine and the closing phenylalanine or tryptophan. The order of the fields is clone size, J gene, CDR3 length, D gene, V gene, CDR3 protein, CDR3 DNA. D genes are given only for firm matches. The size field is filled for only some rows; it gives once, few, many or a size class.

NA | TRBJ2-1 | 16 | NA | TRBV5-1 | CASSLLAGTKADEQFF | TGCGCCAGCAGCCTCCTGGCGGGGACAAAGGCCGATGAGCAGTTCTTC
few | TRBJ1-1 | 16 | TRBD1 | TRBV18 | CASSPTGQATNTEAFF | TGTGCCAGCTCACCAACGGGACAGGCGACGAACACTGAAGCTTTCTTT
few | TRBJ2-7 | 14 | NA | TRBV5-1 | CASSLVQENYEQYF | TGCGCCAGCAGCTTGGTACAGGAAAACTACGAGCAGTACTTC
few | TRBJ2-7 | 14 | NA | TRBV20-1 | CSARAARRHYEQYF | TGCAGTGCTAGAGCAGCCCGCAGACACTACGAGCAGTACTTC
once | TRBJ1-2 | 12 | TRBD1 | TRBV20-1 | CSASGTAWGYTF | TGCAGTGCTTCCGGGACAGCTTGGGGCTACACCTTC
few | TRBJ2-5 | 14 | NA | TRBV2 | CASSVYGLGETQYF | TGTGCCAGCAGTGTGTATGGCTTAGGAGAGACCCAGTACTTC
many | TRBJ2-5 | 13 | NA | TRBV6-5 | CASSPAFGETQYF | TGTGCCAGCAGCCCTGCCTTCGGGGAGACCCAGTACTTC
NA | TRBJ1-5 | 16 | NA | TRBV6-2/TRBV6-3 | CASSYRGRASNQPQHF | TGTGCCAGCAGTTATCGAGGAAGGGCTAGCAATCAGCCCCAGCATTTT
NA | TRBJ2-1 | 13 | TRBD2 | TRBV7-3 | CASSFGTSQEQFF | TGTGCCAGCAGCTTCGGGACTAGTCAAGAGCAGTTCTTC
few | TRBJ2-1 | 14 | TRBD2 | TRBV20-1 | CSASTLAEINEQFF | TGCAGTGCTAGTACTCTAGCGGAAATCAATGAGCAGTTCTTC
few | TRBJ1-2 | 15 | NA | TRBV3-1 | CASSQGVSGINGYTF | TGTGCCAGCAGCCAAGGGGTATCAGGGATTAATGGCTACACCTTC
NA | TRBJ2-1 | 15 | NA | TRBV7-2 | CASSLDFSRVGEQFF | TGTGCCAGCAGCTTAGATTTTTCGCGAGTAGGAGAGCAGTTCTTC
few | TRBJ2-5 | 13 | NA | TRBV20-1 | CGARSTEGETQYF | TGCGGTGCTAGATCGACGGAGGGAGAGACCCAGTACTTC
few | TRBJ2-5 | 16 | TRBD2 | TRBV20-1 | CSARDVIAGDQETQYF | TGCAGTGCTAGAGATGTGATAGCGGGAGACCAAGAGACCCAGTACTTC
few | TRBJ1-1 | 14 | TRBD1 | TRBV27 | CASSDGQVRGEAFF | TGTGCCAGCAGTGACGGACAGGTTCGGGGTGAAGCTTTCTTT